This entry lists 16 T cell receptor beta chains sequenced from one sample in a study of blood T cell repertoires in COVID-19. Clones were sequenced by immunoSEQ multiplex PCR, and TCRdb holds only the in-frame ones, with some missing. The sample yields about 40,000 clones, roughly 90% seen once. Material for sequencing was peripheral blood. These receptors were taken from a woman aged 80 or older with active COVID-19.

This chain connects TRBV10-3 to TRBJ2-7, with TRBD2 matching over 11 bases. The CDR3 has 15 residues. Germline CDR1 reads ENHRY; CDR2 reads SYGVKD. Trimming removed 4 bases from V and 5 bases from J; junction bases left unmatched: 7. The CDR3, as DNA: TGTGCCATCAGTGCGGCTAGCGGGGGGAGGAACGAGCAGTACTTC. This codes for CAISAASGGRNEQYF.

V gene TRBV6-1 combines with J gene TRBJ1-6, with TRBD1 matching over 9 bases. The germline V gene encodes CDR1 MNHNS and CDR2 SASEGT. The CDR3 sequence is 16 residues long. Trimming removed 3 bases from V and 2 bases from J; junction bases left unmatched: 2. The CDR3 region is CASSDGDRAYNSPLHF. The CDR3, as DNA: TGTGCCAGCAGTGATGGGGACAGGGCCTATAATTCACCCCTCCACTTT.

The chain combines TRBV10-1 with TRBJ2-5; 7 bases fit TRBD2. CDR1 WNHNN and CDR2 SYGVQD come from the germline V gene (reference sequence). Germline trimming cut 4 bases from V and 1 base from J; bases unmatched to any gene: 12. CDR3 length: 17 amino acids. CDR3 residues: CASSGTALGLPQETQYF. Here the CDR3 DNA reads TGCGCCAGCAGTGGGACTGCCCTGGGACTACCCCAAGAGACCCAGTACTTC.

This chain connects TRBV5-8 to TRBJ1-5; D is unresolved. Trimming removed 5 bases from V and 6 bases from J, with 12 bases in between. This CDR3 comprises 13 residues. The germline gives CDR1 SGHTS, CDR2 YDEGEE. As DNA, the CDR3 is TGTGCCAGCAGGAGGAGCTTGAGTCAGCCCCAGCATTTT. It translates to CASRRSLSQPQHF. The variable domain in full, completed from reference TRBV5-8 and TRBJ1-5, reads EAGVTQSPTHLIKTRGQQATLRCSPISGHTSVYWYQQALGLGLQFLLWYDEGEERNRGNFPPRFSGRQFPNYSSELNVNALELEDSALYLCASRRSLSQPQHFGDGTRLSIL.

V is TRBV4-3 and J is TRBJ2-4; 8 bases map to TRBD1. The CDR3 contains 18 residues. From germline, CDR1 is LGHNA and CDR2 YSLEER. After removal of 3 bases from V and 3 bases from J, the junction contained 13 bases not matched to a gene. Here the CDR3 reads CASSQEGTGSLFKNIQYF. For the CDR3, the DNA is TGCGCCAGCAGCCAGGAAGGGACAGGCAGCCTTTTCAAAAACATTCAGTACTTC.

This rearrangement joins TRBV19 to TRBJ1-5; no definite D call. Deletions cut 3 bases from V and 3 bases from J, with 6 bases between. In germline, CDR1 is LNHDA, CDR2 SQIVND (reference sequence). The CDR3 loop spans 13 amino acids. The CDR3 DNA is TGTGCCAGTAGTATGATAGTCAATCAGCCCCAGCATTTT. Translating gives CASSMIVNQPQHF. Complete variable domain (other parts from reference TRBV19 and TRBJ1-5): DGGITQSPKYLFRKEGQNVTLSCEQNLNHDAMYWYRQDPGQGLRLIYYSQIVNDFQKGDIAEGYSVSREKKESFPLTVTSAQKNPTAFYLCASSMIVNQPQHFGDGTRLSIL.

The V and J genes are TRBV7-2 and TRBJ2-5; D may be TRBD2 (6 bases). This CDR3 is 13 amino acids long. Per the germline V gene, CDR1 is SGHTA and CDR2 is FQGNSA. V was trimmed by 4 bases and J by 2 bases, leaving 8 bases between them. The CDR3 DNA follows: TGTGCCAGCAGCTCGGACTATCAAGAGACCCAGTACTTC. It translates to CASSSDYQETQYF.

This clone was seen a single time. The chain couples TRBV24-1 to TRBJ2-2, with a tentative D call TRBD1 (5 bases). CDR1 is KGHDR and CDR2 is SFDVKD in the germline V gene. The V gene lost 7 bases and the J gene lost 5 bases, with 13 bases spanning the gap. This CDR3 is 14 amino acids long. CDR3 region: CATSQGFETGELFF. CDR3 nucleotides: TGTGCCACCAGCCAGGGATTTGAAACCGGGGAGCTGTTTTTT.

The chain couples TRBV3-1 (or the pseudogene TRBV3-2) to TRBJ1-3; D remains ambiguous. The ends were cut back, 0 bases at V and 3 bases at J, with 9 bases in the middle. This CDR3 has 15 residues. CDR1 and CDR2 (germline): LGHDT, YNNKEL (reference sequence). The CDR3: CASSQDRGFGNTIYF. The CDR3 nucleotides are TGTGCCAGCAGCCAAGATCGGGGTTTTGGAAACACCATATATTTT.

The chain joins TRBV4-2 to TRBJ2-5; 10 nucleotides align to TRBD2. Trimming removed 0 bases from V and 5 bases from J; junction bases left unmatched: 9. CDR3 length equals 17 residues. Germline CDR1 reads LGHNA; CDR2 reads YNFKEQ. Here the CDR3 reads CASSQEGAGGLAETQYF. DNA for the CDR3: TGTGCCAGCAGCCAAGAGGGAGCGGGGGGGCTGGCGGAGACCCAGTACTTC.

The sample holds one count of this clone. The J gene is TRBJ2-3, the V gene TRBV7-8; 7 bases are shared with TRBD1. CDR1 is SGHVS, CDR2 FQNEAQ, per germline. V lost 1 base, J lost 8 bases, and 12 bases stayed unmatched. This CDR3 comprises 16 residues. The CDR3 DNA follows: TGTGCCAGCAGCTTAGGGACAGGACCCCAAGTTGGTACGCAGTATTTT. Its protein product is CASSLGTGPQVGTQYF.

CDR3 amino acids: CASSRLGYSGANVLTF. The CDR3 DNA is TGTGCCAGCAGCCGGCTCGGGTACTCTGGGGCCAACGTCCTGACTTTC. The rearrangement links TRBV11-2 to TRBJ2-6; D ambiguous. Per the germline V gene, CDR1 is SGHAT and CDR2 is FQNNGV. V dropped 5 bases and J dropped 0 bases, with 11 bases sitting between them. The CDR3 contains 16 residues.

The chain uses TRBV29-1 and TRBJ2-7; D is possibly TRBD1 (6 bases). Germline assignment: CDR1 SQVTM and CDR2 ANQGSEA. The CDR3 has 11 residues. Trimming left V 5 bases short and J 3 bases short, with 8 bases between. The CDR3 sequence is CSVNRDYEQYF. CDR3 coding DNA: TGCAGCGTTAACAGGGACTACGAGCAGTACTTC.

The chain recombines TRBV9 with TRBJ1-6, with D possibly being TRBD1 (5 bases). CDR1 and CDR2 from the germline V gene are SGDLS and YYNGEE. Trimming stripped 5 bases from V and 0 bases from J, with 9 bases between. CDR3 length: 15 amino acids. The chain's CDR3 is CASRTGLSYNSPLHF. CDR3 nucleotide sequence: TGTGCCAGCAGAACAGGCCTCTCCTATAATTCACCCCTCCACTTT.

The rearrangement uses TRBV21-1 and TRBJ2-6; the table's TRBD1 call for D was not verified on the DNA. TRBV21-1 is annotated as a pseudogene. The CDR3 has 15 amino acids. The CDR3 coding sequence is TGTGCCAGCAGCGGACAGCCCTCTGGGGCCAACGTCCTGACTTTC. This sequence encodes CASSGQPSGANVLTF.

CDR3 in amino acids: CASSLSSGGYDEQFF. The CDR3, as DNA: TGTGCCAGCAGCTTGTCTAGCGGGGGTTACGATGAGCAGTTCTTC. The J gene is TRBJ2-1, the V gene TRBV7-9, with TRBD2 identical over 10 bases. Trimming cost V 3 bases and J 8 bases; bases outside gene matches: 7. This CDR3 has 15 amino acids. Germline V gives CDR1 SEHNR, CDR2 FQNEAQ (reference sequence).